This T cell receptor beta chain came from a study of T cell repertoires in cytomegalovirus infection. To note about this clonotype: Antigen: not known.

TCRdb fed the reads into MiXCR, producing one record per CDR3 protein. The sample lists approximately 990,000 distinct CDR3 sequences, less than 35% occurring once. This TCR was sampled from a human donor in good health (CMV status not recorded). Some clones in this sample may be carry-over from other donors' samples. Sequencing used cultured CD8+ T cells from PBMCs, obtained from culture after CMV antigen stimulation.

CDR3 sequence (DNA): TGCAGTGCTAGAGATCGGGGCGCGCTCGAGACCCAGTACTTC. Translating it yields CSARDRGALETQYF. The rearrangement links TRBV20-1 to TRBJ2-5; perhaps D is TRBD1 or TRBD2 (5 bases each). The CDR3 is 14 amino acids. V lost 0 bases, J lost 5 bases, and 13 bases lay in between. Per the germline V gene, CDR1 is DFQATT and CDR2 is SNEGSKA (reference sequence).